One sample yielded the 5 T cell receptor beta chains listed below, sequenced in a study of tumor and adjacent non-tumor tissue in lung cancer. RNA was extracted from bulk tissue without any cell sorting. A modified ARM-PCR protocol with three rounds of nested PCR amplified TCRbeta. TCRdb re-called the multiplex PCR reads with MiXCR, one entry per CDR3 protein. The sample carries under 150,000 distinct CDR3 sequences, about 71% recorded once. The sequencing input was lung tumor tissue. Source of these receptors: a man in his 60s with small cell lung cancer.

This clonotype was found a few times. The chain recombines TRBV5-4 with TRBJ2-2; D is possibly TRBD1 or TRBD2 (5 bases each). Per germline, CDR1 SGHNT and CDR2 YYREEE (reference sequence). The ends were cut back, 3 bases at V and 8 bases at J, with 11 bases in the middle. There are 13 residues in the CDR3. CDR3 in amino acids: CASSWDRLGELFF. The CDR3 coding sequence is TGTGCCAGCAGCTGGGACCGGCTTGGGGAGCTGTTTTTT.

The CDR3 nucleotides are TGCAGTGCTAGAGAACCTAGCGAGGGTGAGACCCAGTACTTC. Translating gives CSAREPSEGETQYF. The V call is TRBV20-1, the J call TRBJ2-5, with D possibly matching TRBD2 (6 bases). V shed 0 bases and J shed 5 bases, with 13 bases lying between them. There are 14 residues in the CDR3. Germline V CDR1 and CDR2: DFQATT, SNEGSKA (reference sequence).

The V gene is TRBV29-1, the J gene TRBJ2-2; the match to TRBD1 covers 8 bases. Per germline, CDR1 SQVTM and CDR2 ANQGSEA. The V segment lost 4 bases and the J segment 8 bases; nucleotides outside the gene matches: 3. This CDR3 is 12 amino acids long. The DNA for the CDR3 is TGCAGCGTTGGGACAGGGAGTGGGGAGCTGTTTTTT. Protein sequence: CSVGTGSGELFF.

This clonotype has a single count. This chain joins TRBV11-2 and TRBJ2-1; 8 nucleotides line up with TRBD2. Germline lookup yields CDR1 SGHAT and CDR2 FQNNGV. The CDR3 totals 16 residues. The CDR3 region is CTSSREGSTALHEQFF. In DNA form, the CDR3 reads TGTACTAGCAGCCGGGAGGGTAGTACGGCCCTCCATGAGCAGTTCTTC.

Regarding this clonotype: One junction end disagrees with the germline gene, perhaps due to a read error. J is TRBJ1-1 and V is TRBV11-2; TRBD1 matches at 8 bases. The CDR3 is 15 residues long. Germline values: CDR1 SGHAT, CDR2 FQNNGV. The CDR3 DNA sequence: TGTGTCAGCAGCCCCCAGACAGGGGTTGACACTGAAGCTTTCTTT. This translates into CVSSPQTGVDTEAFF.